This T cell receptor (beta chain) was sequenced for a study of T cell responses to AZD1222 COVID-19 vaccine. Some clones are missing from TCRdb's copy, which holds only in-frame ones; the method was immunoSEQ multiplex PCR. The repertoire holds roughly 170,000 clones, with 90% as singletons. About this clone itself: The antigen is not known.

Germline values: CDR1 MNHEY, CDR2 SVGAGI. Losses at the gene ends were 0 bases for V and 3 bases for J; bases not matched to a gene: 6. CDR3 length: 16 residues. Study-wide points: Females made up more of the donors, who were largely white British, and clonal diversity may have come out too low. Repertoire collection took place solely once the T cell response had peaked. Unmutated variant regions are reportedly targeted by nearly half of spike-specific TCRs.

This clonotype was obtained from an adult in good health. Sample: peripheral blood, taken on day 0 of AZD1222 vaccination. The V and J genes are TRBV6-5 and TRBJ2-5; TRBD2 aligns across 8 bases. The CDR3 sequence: CASSYSYSRGEETQYF. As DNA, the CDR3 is TGTGCCAGCAGTTACTCGTATTCGCGGGGGGAAGAGACCCAGTACTTC.